This is a list of T cell receptor beta chains from one sample in a study of Graves' ophthalmopathy and Graves' hyperthyroidism. TCRdb fed the multiplex PCR reads into MiXCR, producing one record per CDR3 protein. This table has hundreds of thousands of distinct CDR3 sequences, 40% to 50% appearing once. Input material: peripheral blood. The source is an adult man with Graves' ophthalmopathy. Each CDR3 is given without its conserved first and last residue. Each record gives: V gene, CDR3 protein.

TRBV19	ASSILAGVPEQY
TRBV19	ASSIDRNSYEQY
TRBV7-2	ASSLVWDFFSGELF
TRBV19	ASSARDSNVLT
TRBV20-1	SARDTVWTEAF
TRBV7-3	ASSLKGAYEQY
TRBV5-6	ASSLGPTRRTGNTIY
TRBV19	ASSQGRGRDQPQH
TRBV7-6	ASSPTGALGTEAF
TRBV7-3	ASSLIAGTLRNTIY